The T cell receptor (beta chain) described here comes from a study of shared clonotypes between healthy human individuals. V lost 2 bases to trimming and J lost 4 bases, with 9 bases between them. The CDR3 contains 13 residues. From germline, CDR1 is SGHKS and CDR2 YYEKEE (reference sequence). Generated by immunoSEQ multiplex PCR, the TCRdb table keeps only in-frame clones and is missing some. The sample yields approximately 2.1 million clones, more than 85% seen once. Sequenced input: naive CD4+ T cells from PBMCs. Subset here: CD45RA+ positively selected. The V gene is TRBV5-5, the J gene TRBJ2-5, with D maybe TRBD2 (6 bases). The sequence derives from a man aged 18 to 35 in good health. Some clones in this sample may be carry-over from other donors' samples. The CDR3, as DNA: TGTGCCAGCAGCTTTCCCGGGGGAGAGACCCAGTACTTC. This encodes CASSFPGGETQYF.